This T cell receptor (beta chain) was observed in a study of T cell responses to AZD1222 COVID-19 vaccine. Study-wide findings and caveats: Females made up more of the donors, who were largely white British, and clonal diversity may have come out too low. The study reported that nearly half of spike-specific TCRs target unmutated variant regions.

Using immunoSEQ multiplex PCR, the repertoire was profiled, and TCRdb retains in-frame clones only, with some absent. The sample lists 74,000 or so clones; about 85% were seen once. Comments on this clone: Its antigen is as yet unknown. Mismatch with germline at one junction end may stem from a read error.

The CDR3 has 16 amino acids. The germline CDR1 and CDR2 sequences are SSHAT and FNYEAQ (reference sequence). The chain recombines TRBV7-7 with TRBJ2-7; 9 nucleotides agree with TRBD1. Material: peripheral blood, obtained on day 0 of AZD1222 vaccination. This TCR was recovered from an adult in good health. The CDR3 sequence is CASSLETGQGRYEQYF. The CDR3 DNA is TGTGCTAGCAGCTTAGAGACGGGACAGGGTCGGTACGAGCAGTACTTC.